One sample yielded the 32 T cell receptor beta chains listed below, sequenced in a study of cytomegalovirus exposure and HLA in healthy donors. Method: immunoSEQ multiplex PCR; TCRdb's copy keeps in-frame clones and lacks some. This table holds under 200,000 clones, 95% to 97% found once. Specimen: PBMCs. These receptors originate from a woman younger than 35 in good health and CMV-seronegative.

This chain's CDR3 is CSAPDWGIQYF. CDR3 coding DNA: TGCAGTGCCCCGGACTGGGGCATTCAGTACTTC. This chain joins TRBV20-1 and TRBJ2-4, with D possibly matching TRBD2 (5 bases). Trimming shortened V by 6 bases and J by 9 bases, and 12 bases separated the two germline ends. Germline CDR1 and CDR2: DFQATT and SNEGSKA (reference sequence). This CDR3 has 11 residues.

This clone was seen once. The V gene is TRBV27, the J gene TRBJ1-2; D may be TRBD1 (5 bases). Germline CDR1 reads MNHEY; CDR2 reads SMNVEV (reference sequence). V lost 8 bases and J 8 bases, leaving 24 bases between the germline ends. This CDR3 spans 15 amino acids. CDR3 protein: CASSDTGSPIWGYTF. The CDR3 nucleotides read TGTGCCAGCTCCGATACAGGATCCCCCATCTGGGGCTACACCTTC.

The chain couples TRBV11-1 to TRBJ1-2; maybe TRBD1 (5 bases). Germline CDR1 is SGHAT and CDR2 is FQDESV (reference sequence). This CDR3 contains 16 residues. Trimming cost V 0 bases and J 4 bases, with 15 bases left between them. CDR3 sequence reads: CASSLAPGRAIYGYTF. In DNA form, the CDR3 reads TGTGCCAGCAGCTTAGCTCCGGGCAGGGCTATCTATGGCTACACCTTC.

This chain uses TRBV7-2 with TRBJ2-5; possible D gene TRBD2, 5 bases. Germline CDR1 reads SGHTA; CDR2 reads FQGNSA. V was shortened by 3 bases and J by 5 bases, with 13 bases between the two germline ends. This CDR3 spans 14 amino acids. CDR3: CASSLSRRVETQYF. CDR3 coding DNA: TGTGCCAGCAGCTTGTCCAGGCGGGTGGAGACCCAGTACTTC.

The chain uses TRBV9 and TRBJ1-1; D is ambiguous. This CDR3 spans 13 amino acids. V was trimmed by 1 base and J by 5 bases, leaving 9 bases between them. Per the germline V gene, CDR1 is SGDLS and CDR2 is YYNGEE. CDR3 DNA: TGTGCCAGCAGCGTACAGACCGGGACTGAAGCTTTCTTT. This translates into CASSVQTGTEAFF.

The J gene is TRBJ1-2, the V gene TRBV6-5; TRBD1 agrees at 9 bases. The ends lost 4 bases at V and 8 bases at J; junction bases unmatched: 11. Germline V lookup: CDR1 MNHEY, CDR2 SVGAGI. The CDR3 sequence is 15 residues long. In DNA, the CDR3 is TGTGCCAGCAGTTCCCCTATTAGGACAGGGGTCGGCTACACCTTC. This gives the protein CASSSPIRTGVGYTF.

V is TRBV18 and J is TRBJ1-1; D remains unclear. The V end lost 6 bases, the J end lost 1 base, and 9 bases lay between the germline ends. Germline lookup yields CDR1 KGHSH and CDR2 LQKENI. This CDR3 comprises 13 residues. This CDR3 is CASSEHTNTEAFF. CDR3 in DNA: TGTGCCAGCTCCGAGCATACGAACACTGAAGCTTTCTTT. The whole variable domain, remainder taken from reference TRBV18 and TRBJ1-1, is NAGVMQNPRHLVRRRGQEARLRCSPMKGHSHVYWYRQLPEEGLKFMVYLQKENIIDESGMPKERFSAEFPKEGPSILRIQQVVRGDSAAYFCASSEHTNTEAFFGQGTRLTVV.

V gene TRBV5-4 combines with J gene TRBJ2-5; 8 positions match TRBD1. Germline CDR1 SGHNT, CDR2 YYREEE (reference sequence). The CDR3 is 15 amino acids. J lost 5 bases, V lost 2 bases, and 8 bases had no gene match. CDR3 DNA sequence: TGTGCCAGCAGCTTTCCGGCAGGGGGCGGGGAGACCCAGTACTTC. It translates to CASSFPAGGGETQYF.

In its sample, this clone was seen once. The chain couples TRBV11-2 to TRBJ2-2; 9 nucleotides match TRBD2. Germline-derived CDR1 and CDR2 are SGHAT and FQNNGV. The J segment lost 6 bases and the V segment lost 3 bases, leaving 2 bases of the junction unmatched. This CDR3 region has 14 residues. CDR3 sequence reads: CASSLLAGSGELFF. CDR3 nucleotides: TGTGCCAGCAGCTTGCTAGCGGGGTCCGGGGAGCTGTTTTTT.

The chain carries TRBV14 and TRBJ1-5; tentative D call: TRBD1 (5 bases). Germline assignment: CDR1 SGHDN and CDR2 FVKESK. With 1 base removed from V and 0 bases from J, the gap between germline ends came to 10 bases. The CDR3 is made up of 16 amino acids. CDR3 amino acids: CASSQGGPLSNQPQHF. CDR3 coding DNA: TGTGCCAGCAGCCAAGGGGGCCCTCTTAGCAATCAGCCCCAGCATTTT. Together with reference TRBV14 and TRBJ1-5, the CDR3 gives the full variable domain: EAGVTQFPSHSVIEKGQTVTLRCDPISGHDNLYWYRRVMGKEIKFLLHFVKESKQDESGMPNNRFLAERTGGTYSTLKVQPAELEDSGVYFCASSQGGPLSNQPQHFGDGTRLSIL.

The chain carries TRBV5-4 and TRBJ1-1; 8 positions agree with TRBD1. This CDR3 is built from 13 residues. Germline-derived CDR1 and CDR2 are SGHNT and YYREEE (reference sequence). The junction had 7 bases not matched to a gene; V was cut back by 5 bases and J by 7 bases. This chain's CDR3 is CASRVRGHSEAFF. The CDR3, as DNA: TGTGCCAGCAGGGTCAGGGGGCATAGTGAAGCTTTCTTT.

CDR3 nucleotides: TGTGCCAGCAGCTTGGCGTTAGGGACAGGGGACTATGGCTACACCTTC. Protein product: CASSLALGTGDYGYTF. The V and J genes are TRBV5-4 and TRBJ1-2; TRBD1 matches 10 bases. The germline V gene encodes CDR1 SGHNT and CDR2 YYREEE (reference sequence). After removal of 0 bases from V and 3 bases from J, the junction contained 5 bases not matched to a gene. The CDR3 is 16 residues long.

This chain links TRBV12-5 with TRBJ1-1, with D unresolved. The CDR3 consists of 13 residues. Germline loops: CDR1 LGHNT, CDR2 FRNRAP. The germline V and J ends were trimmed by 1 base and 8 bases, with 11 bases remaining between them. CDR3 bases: TGTGCTAGTGGTTTGGACAGAGTAAGCGAAGCTTTCTTT. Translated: CASGLDRVSEAFF.

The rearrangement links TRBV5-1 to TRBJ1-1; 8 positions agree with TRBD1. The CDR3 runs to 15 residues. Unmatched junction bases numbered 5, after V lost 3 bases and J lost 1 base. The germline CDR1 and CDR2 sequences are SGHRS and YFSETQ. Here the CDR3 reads CASSSRTGSNTEAFF. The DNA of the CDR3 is TGCGCCAGCAGCTCTAGGACAGGGTCGAACACTGAAGCTTTCTTT.

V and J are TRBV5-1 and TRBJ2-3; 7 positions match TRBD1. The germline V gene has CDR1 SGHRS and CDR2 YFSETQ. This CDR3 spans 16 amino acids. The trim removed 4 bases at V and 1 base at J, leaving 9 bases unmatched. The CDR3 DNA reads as TGCGCCAGCAGCACATCCGGGACAGCCGGCACAGATACGCAGTATTTT. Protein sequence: CASSTSGTAGTDTQYF.

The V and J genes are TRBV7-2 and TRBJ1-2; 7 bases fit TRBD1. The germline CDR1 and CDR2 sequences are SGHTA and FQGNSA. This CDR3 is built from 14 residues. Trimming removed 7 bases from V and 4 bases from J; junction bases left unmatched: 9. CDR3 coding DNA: TGTGCCAGCACCCCCACAGGGGACCCCTATGGCTACACCTTC. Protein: CASTPTGDPYGYTF.

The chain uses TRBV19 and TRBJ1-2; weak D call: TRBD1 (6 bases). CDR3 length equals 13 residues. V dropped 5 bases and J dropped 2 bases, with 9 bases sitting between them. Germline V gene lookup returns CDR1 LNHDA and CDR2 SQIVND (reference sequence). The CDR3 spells CASSLQGNYGYTF. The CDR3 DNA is TGTGCCAGTAGTTTACAGGGAAACTATGGCTACACCTTC.

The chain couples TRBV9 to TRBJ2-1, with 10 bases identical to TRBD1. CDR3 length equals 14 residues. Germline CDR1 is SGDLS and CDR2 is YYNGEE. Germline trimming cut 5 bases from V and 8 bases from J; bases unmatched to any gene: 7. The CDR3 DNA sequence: TGTGCCAGCAGGGGGACAGGGGAGGTTGATGAGCAGTTCTTC. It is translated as CASRGTGEVDEQFF.

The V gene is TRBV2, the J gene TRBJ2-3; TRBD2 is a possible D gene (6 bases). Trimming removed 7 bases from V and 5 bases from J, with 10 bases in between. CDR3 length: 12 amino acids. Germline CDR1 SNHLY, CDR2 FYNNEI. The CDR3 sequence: CASIAAGDTQYF. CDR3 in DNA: TGTGCCAGCATCGCAGCGGGAGATACGCAGTATTTT.

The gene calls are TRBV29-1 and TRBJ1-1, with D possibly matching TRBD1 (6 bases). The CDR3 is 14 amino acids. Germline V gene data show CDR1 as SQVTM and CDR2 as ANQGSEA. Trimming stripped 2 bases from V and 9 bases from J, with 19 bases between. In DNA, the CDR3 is TGCAGCGTTGAACATGGGGGAAACCGGGACAAAGCTTTCTTT. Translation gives CSVEHGGNRDKAFF.

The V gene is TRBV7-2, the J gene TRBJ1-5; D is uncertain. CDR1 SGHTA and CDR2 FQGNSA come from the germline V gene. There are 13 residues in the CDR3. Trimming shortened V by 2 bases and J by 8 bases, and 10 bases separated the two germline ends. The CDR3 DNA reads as TGTGCCAGCAGCTTAAGGCGGTTGGAGCCCCAGCATTTT. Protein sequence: CASSLRRLEPQHF.

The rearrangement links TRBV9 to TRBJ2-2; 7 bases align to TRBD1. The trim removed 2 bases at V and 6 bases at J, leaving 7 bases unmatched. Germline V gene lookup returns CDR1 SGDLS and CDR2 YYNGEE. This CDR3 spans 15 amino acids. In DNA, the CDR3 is TGTGCCAGCAGCGTCGACTTTGGACAGGCCGGGGAGCTGTTTTTT. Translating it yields CASSVDFGQAGELFF.

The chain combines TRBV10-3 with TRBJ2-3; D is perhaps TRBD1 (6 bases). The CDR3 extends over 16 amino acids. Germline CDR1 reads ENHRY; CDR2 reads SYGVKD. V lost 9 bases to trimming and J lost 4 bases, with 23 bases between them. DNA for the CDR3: TGTGCCATGACCGATCCGCAGGGGCCCGAGGCAGATACGCAGTATTTT. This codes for CAMTDPQGPEADTQYF.

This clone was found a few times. The CDR3 here is CASSPQGSSYEQYF. CDR3 sequence (DNA): TGTGCCAGCTCACCCCAGGGGAGCTCCTACGAGCAGTACTTC. This chain connects TRBV18 to TRBJ2-7, with D tentatively TRBD1 (6 bases). The CDR3 loop spans 14 amino acids. Germline V CDR1 and CDR2: KGHSH, LQKENI. V was pared by 3 bases and J by 0 bases, with 9 bases between. Based on the CDR3 plus reference TRBV18 and TRBJ2-7, the full variable domain is NAGVMQNPRHLVRRRGQEARLRCSPMKGHSHVYWYRQLPEEGLKFMVYLQKENIIDESGMPKERFSAEFPKEGPSILRIQQVVRGDSAAYFCASSPQGSSYEQYFGPGTRLTVT.

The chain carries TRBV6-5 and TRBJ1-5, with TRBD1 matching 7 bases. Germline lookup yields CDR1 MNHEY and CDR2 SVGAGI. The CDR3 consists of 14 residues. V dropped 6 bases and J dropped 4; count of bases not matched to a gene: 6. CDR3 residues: CASRPGGRNQPQHF. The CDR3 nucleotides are TGTGCCAGCAGACCAGGGGGTCGAAATCAGCCCCAGCATTTT.

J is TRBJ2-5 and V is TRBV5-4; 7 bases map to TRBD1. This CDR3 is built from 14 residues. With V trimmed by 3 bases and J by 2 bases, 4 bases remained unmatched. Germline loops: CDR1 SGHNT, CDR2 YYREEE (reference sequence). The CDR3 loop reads CASSSRTGQETQYF. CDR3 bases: TGTGCCAGCAGCTCACGGACAGGACAAGAGACCCAGTACTTC.

The CDR3 here is CASSSGTKTYEQYF. CDR3 nucleotide sequence: TGTGCCAGCAGCTCCGGGACAAAGACCTACGAGCAGTACTTC. V and J are TRBV7-2 and TRBJ2-7; D might be TRBD1 (6 bases). V gave up 4 bases and J gave up 2 bases, with 12 bases separating them. CDR1 is SGHTA, CDR2 FQGNSA, per germline. The CDR3 contains 14 residues. Complete variable domain (other parts from reference TRBV7-2 and TRBJ2-7): GAGVSQSPSNKVTEKGKDVELRCDPISGHTALYWYRQSLGQGLEFLIYFQGNSAPDKSGLPSDRFSAERTGGSVSTLTIQRTQQEDSAVYLCASSSGTKTYEQYFGPGTRLTVT.

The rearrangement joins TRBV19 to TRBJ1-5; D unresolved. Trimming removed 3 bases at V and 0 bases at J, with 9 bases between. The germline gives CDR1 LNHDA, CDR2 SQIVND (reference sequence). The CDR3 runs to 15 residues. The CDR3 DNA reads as TGTGCCAGTAGTATGGGCAGCCATAGCAATCAGCCCCAGCATTTT. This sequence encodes CASSMGSHSNQPQHF.

The CDR3 DNA reads as TGTGCCAGCAGCTCCCCAGGGACAGCGAACACCGGGGAGCTGTTTTTT. Translated: CASSSPGTANTGELFF. The chain links TRBV7-2 to TRBJ2-2; 7 nucleotides match TRBD1. The CDR3 has 16 amino acids. Germline assignment: CDR1 SGHTA and CDR2 FQGNSA. The junction had 5 bases not matched to a gene; V was cut back by 4 bases and J by 0 bases.

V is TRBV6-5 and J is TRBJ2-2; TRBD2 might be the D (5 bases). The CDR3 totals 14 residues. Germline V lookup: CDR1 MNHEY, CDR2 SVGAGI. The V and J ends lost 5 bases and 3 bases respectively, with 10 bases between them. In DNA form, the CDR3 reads TGTGCCAGCAGTGGCCGGGGATACACCGGGGAGCTGTTTTTT. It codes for CASSGRGYTGELFF.

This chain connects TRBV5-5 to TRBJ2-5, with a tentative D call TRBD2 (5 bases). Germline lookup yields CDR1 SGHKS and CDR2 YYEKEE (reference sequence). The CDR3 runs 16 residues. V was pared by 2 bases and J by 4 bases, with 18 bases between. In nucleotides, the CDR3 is TGTGCCAGCAGCTTAAGGGTAAATAGCGCCGGAGAGACCCAGTACTTC. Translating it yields CASSLRVNSAGETQYF.

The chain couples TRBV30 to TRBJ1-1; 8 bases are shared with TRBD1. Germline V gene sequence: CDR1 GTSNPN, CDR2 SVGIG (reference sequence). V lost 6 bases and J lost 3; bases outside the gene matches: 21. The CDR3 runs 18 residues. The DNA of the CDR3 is TGTGCCTGTTCTCTAACAACGGGGGACAGGTCGAGGGACACTGAAGCTTTCTTT. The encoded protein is CACSLTTGDRSRDTEAFF.